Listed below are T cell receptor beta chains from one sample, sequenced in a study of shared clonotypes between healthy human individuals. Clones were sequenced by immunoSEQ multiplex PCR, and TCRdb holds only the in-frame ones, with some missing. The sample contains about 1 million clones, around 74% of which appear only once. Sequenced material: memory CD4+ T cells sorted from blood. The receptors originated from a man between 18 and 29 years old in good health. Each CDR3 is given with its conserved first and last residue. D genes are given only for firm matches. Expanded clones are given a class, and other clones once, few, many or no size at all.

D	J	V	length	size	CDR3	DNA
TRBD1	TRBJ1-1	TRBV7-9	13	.	CASSSVGTGEAFF	TGTGCCAGCAGCTCCGTGGGGACAGGTGAAGCTTTCTTT
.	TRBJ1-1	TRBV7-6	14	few	CASSSGSRGTEAFF	TGTGCCAGCAGCTCGGGGAGCAGGGGCACTGAAGCTTTCTTT
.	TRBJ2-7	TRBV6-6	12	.	CASSPGGAGKYF	TGTGCCAGCAGTCCCGGCGGGGCCGGGAAGTACTTC
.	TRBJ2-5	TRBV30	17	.	CAWSVQGGGAHQETQYF	TGTGCCTGGAGTGTACAGGGCGGCGGGGCTCACCAAGAGACCCAGTACTTC
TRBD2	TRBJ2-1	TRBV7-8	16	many	CASSLFSGIFYNEQFF	TGTGCCAGCAGCTTATTTAGCGGGATTTTTTACAATGAGCAGTTCTTC
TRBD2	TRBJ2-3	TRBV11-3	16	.	CASSSSGRAGTDTQYF	TGTGCCAGCAGCTCTAGCGGGAGGGCCGGTACAGATACGCAGTATTTT
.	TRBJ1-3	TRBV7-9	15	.	CASSPDRSSGNTIYF	TGTGCCAGCAGCCCAGACAGGAGCTCTGGAAACACCATATATTTT
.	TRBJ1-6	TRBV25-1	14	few	CASLGTTGNSPLHF	TGTGCCAGCCTAGGAACAACGGGAAATTCACCCCTCCACTTT
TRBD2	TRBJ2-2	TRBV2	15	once	CASTRKAGDTGELFF	TGTGCCAGCACCCGGAAAGCGGGGGACACCGGGGAGCTGTTTTTT
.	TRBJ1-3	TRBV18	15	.	CASSARGLTGNTIYF	TGTGCCAGCTCAGCCAGGGGTTTGACTGGAAACACCATATATTTT
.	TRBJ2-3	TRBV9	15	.	CASSVEEMMSNTQYF	TGTGCCAGCAGCGTAGAGGAAATGATGTCGAATACGCAGTATTTT
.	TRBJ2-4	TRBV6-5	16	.	CASSSLSVQSLNIQYF	TGTGCCAGCAGTTCACTGAGCGTACAGAGCCTAAACATTCAGTACTTC
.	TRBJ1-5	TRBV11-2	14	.	CASSLDWVNQPQHF	TGTGCCAGCAGCTTAGATTGGGTGAATCAGCCCCAGCATTTT
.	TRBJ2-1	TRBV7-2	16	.	CASSFRSRSAYNEQFF	TGTGCCAGCAGCTTTCGGTCGCGCAGTGCCTACAATGAGCAGTTCTTC
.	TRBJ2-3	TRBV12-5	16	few	CASGSPQGLHTDTQYF	TGTGCTAGTGGTTCCCCACAGGGACTCCACACAGATACGCAGTATTTT
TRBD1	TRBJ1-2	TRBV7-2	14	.	CASSFIQGIYGYTF	TGTGCCAGCAGCTTTATACAGGGGATTTATGGCTACACCTTC